These 6 T cell receptor beta chains were all obtained from the same sample, sequenced in a study of cytomegalovirus exposure and HLA in healthy donors. Primers: 60 Vbeta forward and 13 Jbeta reverse. Clones were read by immunoSEQ multiplex PCR, and TCRdb kept only the in-frame ones, dropping some. Among roughly 80,000 clones listed, around 60% were seen once. Sequencing used PBMCs. The receptors derive from a male donor in good health and CMV-seropositive.

This clone showed up just once. The chain employs TRBV2 and TRBJ2-7, with 13 bases fitting TRBD2. The length of the CDR3 is 16 residues. Germline V gene lookup returns CDR1 SNHLY and CDR2 FYNNEI. The junction had 6 bases not matched to a gene; V was cut back by 3 bases and J by 4 bases. CDR3 DNA: TGTGCCAGCAGTGAGCGACTAGCGGGAGGAGGATACGAGCAGTACTTC. Translation gives CASSERLAGGGYEQYF.

The rearrangement links TRBV27 to TRBJ2-7; D call uncertain. The CDR3 has 13 residues. CDR1 MNHEY and CDR2 SMNVEV come from the germline V gene (reference sequence). The V end lost 3 bases, the J end lost 3 bases, and 9 bases lay between the germline ends. The CDR3 nucleotides are TGTGCCAGCAGTTTCGATTTCGGCTACGAGCAGTACTTC. Translated: CASSFDFGYEQYF.

V and J are TRBV19 and TRBJ2-7; TRBD1 matches 8 bases. V was clipped by 10 bases and J by 3 bases; unmatched bases: 5. This CDR3 spans 12 amino acids. Germline assignment: CDR1 LNHDA and CDR2 SQIVND (reference sequence). This CDR3 is CATGTGNYEQYF. For the CDR3, the DNA is TGTGCCACTGGGACAGGAAACTACGAGCAGTACTTC. Combining the CDR3 with reference TRBV19 and TRBJ2-7 gives the whole variable domain DGGITQSPKYLFRKEGQNVTLSCEQNLNHDAMYWYRQDPGQGLRLIYYSQIVNDFQKGDIAEGYSVSREKKESFPLTVTSAQKNPTAFYLCATGTGNYEQYFGPGTRLTVT.

This sequence joins TRBV30 and TRBJ2-4; the D gene is possibly TRBD1 (6 bases). Germline V gives CDR1 GTSNPN, CDR2 SVGIG (reference sequence). This CDR3 is 14 amino acids long. The V gene lost 0 bases and the J gene lost 6 bases, with 12 bases spanning the gap. CDR3 in DNA: TGTGCCTGGAGTGTACTGGTGGGGGCAAACATTCAGTACTTC. It specifies CAWSVLVGANIQYF.

This clone was counted only a few times. The genes are TRBV28 and TRBJ2-7; 8 bases align to TRBD1. The junction had 15 bases not matched to a gene; V was cut back by 7 bases and J by 4 bases. The germline gives CDR1 MDHEN, CDR2 SYDVKM. The CDR3 is made up of 16 amino acids. The CDR3 nucleotides read TGTGCCAGCACCTCTTTTGTGAGGACAGGGAATTACGAGCAGTACTTC. Protein: CASTSFVRTGNYEQYF.

This clone was recorded only once. J is TRBJ2-7 and V is TRBV2; maybe TRBD1 (6 bases). Germline CDR1 and CDR2: SNHLY and FYNNEI. Between the trimmed V and J ends, which lost 5 bases and 2 bases, there was a span of 16 bases. There are 15 residues in the CDR3. The CDR3, as DNA: TGTGCCAGCAGTCCAAGAAAGCAGGGGACCTACGAGCAGTACTTC. This codes for CASSPRKQGTYEQYF.